The clone carrying this T cell receptor beta chain was observed a handful of times. The data originate from a study of T-cell reconstitution after alpha-beta-depleted transplantation in children. Unique molecular identifiers were built into the TCRbeta library. TCRdb fed the PCR reads into MiXCR, producing one record per CDR3 protein. This table holds about 500,000 distinct CDR3 sequences, 30% to 35% found once. The CDR3 spans 12 residues. V was trimmed by 4 bases and J by 8 bases, leaving 9 bases between them. This material consisted of PBMCs from the stem cell graft donor, taken from the stem cell graft. This sequence originates from a human donor who donated a stem cell graft to a child with aplastic anemia. The rearrangement links TRBV12-3 or TRBV12-4 to TRBJ2-1; D is ambiguous. As DNA, the CDR3 is TGTGCCAGCAGTTGGAGTAGGGATGAGCAGTTCTTC. This codes for CASSWSRDEQFF.